The sequence of this T cell receptor beta chain was determined in a study of breast tumors, draining lymph nodes, adjacent tissues. Breast cancer patients provided tissue from their axillary draining lymph nodes. This CDR3 has 16 amino acids. V lost 1 base and J 4 bases, leaving 15 bases between the germline ends. Germline loops: CDR1 MGHRA, CDR2 YSYEKL. Study-wide findings and caveats: The lymph node origin of tumor T cells was framed as consistent with a hypothesis, not demonstrated.

This clonotype was picked up many times. Its antigen is unknown. MiXCR was run by TCRdb on the multiplex PCR reads, yielding one entry per CDR3 protein. The sample holds about 130,000 distinct CDR3 sequences, 20% seen once. The V and J genes are TRBV4-1 and TRBJ2-3, with D maybe TRBD2 (6 bases). Sequenced material: axillary lymph node tissue. The sequence derives from a female donor with breast cancer. Some clones in this sample may be carry-over from other donors' samples. CDR3: CASSQVPGGGADTQYF. CDR3 nucleotide sequence: TGCGCCAGCAGCCAAGTCCCCGGGGGTGGTGCAGATACGCAGTATTTT.